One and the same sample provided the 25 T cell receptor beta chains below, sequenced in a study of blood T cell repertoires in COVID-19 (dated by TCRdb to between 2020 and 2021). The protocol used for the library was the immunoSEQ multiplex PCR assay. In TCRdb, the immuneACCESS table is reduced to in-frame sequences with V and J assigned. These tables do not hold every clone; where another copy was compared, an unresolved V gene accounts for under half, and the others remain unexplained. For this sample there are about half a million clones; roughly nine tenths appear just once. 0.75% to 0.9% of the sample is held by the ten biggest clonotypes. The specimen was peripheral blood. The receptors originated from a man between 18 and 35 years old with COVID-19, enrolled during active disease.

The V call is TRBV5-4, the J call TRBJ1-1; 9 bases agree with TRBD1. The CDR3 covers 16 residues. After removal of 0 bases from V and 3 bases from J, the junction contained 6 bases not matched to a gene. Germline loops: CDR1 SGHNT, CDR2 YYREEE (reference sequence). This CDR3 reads CASSLGGQGTDTEAFF. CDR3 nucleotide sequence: TGTGCCAGCAGCTTGGGAGGACAGGGGACGGACACTGAAGCTTTCTTT.

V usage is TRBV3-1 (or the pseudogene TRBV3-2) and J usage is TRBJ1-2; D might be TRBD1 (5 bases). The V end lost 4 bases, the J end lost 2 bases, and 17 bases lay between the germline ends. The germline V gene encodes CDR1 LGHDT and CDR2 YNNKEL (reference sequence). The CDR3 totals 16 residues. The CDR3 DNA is TGTGCCAGCAGCCGTGAAGCTACAGGCGAAAACTATGGCTACACCTTC. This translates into CASSREATGENYGYTF.

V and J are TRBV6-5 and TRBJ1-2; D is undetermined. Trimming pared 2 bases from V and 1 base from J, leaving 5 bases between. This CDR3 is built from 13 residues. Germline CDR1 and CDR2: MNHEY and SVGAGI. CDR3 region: CASSYGLNYGYTF. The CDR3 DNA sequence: TGTGCCAGCAGTTACGGGCTTAACTATGGCTACACCTTC.

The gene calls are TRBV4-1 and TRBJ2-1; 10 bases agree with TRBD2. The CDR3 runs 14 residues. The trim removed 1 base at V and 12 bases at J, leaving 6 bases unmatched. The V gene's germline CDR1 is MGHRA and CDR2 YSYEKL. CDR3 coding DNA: TGCGCCAGCAGCCAAGGGGCTAGCGGGAGCTGGCAGTTCTTC. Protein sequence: CASSQGASGSWQFF.

CDR3 loop: CASSLYPGGFDEQYF. The CDR3 DNA is TGTGCCAGCAGCTTGTACCCAGGGGGCTTCGACGAGCAGTACTTC. V gene TRBV5-6 combines with J gene TRBJ2-7; 8 positions match TRBD1. Germline lookup yields CDR1 SGHDT and CDR2 YYEEEE. Trimming took 1 base from V and 5 from J; bases not matched to a gene: 8. The CDR3 length is 15 residues. The full variable domain, its missing parts supplied by reference TRBV5-6 and TRBJ2-7, is DAGVTQSPTHLIKTRGQQVTLRCSPKSGHDTVSWYQQALGQGPQFIFQYYEEEERQRGNFPDRFSGHQFPNYSSELNVNALLLGDSALYLCASSLYPGGFDEQYFGPGTRLTVT.

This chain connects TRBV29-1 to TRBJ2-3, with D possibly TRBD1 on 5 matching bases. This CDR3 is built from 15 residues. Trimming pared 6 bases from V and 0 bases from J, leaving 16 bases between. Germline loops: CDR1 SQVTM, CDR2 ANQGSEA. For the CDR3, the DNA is TGCAGCGTAGGGGATTTTGGTAAGAGCACAGATACGCAGTATTTT. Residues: CSVGDFGKSTDTQYF.

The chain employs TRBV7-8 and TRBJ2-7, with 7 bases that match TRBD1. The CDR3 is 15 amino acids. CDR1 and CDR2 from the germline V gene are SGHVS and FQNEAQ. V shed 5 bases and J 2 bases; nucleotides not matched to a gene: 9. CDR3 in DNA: TGTGCCAGCAGCCCAACTACAGACAGGGCCTACGAGCAGTACTTC. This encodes CASSPTTDRAYEQYF.

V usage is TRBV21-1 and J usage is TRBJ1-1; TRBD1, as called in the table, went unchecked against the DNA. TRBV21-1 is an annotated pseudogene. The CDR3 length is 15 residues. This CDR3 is CASSARDTMNTEAFF. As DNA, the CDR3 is TGTGCCAGCAGCGCTAGGGACACCATGAACACTGAAGCTTTCTTT.

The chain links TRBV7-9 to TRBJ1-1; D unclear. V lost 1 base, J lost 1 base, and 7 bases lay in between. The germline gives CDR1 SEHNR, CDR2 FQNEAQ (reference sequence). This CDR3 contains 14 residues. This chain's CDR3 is CASSLVSGNTEAFF. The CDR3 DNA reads TGTGCCAGCAGCTTAGTTTCGGGGAACACTGAAGCTTTCTTT.

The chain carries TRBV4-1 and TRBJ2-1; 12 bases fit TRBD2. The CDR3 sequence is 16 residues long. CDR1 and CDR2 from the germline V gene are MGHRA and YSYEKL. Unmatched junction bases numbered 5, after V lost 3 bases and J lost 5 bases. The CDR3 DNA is TGCGCCAGCAGCCAGACCCTAGCGGGGGGGGACAATGAGCAGTTCTTC. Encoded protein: CASSQTLAGGDNEQFF.

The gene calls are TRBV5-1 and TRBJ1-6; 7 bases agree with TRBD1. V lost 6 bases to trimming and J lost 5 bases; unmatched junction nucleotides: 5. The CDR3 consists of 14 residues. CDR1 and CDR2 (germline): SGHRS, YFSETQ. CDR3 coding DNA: TGCGCCAGCACCACCGGGACAGATAATTCACCCCTCCACTTT. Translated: CASTTGTDNSPLHF.

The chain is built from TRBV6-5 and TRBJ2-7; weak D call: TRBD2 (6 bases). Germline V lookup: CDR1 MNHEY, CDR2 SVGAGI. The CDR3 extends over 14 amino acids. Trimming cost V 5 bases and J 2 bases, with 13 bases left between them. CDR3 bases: TGTGCCAGCAGTACTGGGACTGTTGCCTACGAGCAGTACTTC. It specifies CASSTGTVAYEQYF.

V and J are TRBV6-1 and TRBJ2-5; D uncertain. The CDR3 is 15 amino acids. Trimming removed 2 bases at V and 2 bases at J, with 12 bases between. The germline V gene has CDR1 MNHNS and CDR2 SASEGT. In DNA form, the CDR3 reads TGTGCCAGCAGTGAACGGAGTGACGGTCAAGAGACCCAGTACTTC. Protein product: CASSERSDGQETQYF.

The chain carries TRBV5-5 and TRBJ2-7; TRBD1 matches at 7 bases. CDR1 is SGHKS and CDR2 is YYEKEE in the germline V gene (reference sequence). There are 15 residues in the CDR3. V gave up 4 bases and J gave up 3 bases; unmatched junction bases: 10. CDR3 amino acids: CASSPTGLGSYEQYF. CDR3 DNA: TGTGCCAGCAGCCCGACAGGGCTAGGTAGCTACGAGCAGTACTTC.

The CDR3 coding sequence is TGTGCCAGCAGTTTTTCGGGGGACGAGCAGTACTTC. Residues: CASSFSGDEQYF. The V gene is TRBV12-3 or TRBV12-4, the J gene TRBJ2-7, with D possibly matching TRBD2 (6 bases). The V and J ends lost 3 bases and 5 bases respectively, with 8 bases between them. The length of the CDR3 is 12 residues.

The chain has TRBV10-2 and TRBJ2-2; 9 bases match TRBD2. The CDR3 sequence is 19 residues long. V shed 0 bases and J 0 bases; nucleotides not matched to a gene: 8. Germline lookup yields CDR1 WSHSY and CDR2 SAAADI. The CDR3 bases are TGCGCCAGCAGTGAGTCGACCCTTGCGGGAGGGCCGAACACCGGGGAGCTGTTTTTT. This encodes CASSESTLAGGPNTGELFF.

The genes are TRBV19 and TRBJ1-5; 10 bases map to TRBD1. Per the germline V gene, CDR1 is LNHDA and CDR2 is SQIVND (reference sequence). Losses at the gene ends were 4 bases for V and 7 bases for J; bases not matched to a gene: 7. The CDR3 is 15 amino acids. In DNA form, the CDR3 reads TGTGCCAGTAGTACTGGGGACAGGGGAGTCCAGCCCCAGCATTTT. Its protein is CASSTGDRGVQPQHF.

The CDR3 loop is CASSYLRATGYTF. CDR3 nucleotide sequence: TGTGCCAGCAGTTATTTGCGGGCGACGGGCTACACCTTC. The rearrangement joins TRBV6-5 to TRBJ1-2; D unclear. V was shortened by 3 bases and J by 8 bases, with 13 bases between the two germline ends. The germline V gene has CDR1 MNHEY and CDR2 SVGAGI. This CDR3 comprises 13 residues.

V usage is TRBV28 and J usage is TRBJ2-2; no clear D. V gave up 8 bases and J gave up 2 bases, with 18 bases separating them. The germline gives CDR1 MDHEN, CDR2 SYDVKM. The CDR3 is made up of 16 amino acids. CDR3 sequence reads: CASGPTTTLNTGELFF. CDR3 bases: TGTGCCAGCGGGCCGACGACCACATTAAACACCGGGGAGCTGTTTTTT.

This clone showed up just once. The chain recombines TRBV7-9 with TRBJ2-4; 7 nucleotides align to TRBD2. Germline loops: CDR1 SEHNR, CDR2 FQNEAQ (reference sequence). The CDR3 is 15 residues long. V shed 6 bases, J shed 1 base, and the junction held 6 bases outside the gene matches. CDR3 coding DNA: TGTGCCAGCAGTCTTACTAGCGATGCCAAAAACATTCAGTACTTC. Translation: CASSLTSDAKNIQYF.

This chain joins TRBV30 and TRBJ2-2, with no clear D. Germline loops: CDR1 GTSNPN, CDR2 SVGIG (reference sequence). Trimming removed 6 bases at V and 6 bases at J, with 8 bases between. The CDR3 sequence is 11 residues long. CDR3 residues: CACQIAGELFF. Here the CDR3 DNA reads TGTGCCTGCCAAATAGCCGGGGAGCTGTTTTTT.

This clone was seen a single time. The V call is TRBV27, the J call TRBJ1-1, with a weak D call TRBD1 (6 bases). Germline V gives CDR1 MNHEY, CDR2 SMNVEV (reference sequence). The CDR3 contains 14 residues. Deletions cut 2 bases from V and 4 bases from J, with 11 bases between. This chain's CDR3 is CASSLVVRGTEAFF. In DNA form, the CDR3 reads TGTGCCAGCAGTTTAGTTGTCAGGGGCACTGAAGCTTTCTTT.

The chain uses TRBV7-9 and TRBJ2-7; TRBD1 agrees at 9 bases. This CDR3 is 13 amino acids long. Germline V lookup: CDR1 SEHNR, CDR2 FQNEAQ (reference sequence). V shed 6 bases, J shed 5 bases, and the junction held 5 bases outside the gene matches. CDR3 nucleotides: TGTGCCAGCAGGGGACAGGGAGGGAACGAGCAGTACTTC. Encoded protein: CASRGQGGNEQYF.

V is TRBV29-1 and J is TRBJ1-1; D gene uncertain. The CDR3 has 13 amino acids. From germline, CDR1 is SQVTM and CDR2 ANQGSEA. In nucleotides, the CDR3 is TGCAACGAGCGGAGATCGGGAAACACTGAAGCTTTCTTT. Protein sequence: CNERRSGNTEAFF.

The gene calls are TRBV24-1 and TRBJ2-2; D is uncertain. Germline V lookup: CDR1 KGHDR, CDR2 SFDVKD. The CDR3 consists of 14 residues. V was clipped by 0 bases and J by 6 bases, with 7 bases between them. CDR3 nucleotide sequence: TGTGCCACCAGTGATTTGCAGACTCCCGGGGAGCTGTTTTTT. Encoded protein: CATSDLQTPGELFF.